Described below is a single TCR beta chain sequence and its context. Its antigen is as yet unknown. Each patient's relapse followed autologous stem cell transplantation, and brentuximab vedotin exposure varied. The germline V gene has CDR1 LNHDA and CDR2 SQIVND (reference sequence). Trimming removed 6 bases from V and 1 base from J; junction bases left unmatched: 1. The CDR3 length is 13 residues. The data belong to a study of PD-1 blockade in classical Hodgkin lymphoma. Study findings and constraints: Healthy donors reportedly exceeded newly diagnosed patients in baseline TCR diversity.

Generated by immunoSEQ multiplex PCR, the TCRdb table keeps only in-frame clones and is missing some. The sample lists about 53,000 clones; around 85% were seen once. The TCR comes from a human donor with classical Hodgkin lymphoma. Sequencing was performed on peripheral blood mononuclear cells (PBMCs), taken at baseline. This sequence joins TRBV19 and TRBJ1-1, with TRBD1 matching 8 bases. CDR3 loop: CASRDRENTEAFF. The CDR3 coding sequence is TGTGCCAGTAGGGACAGGGAGAACACTGAAGCTTTCTTT. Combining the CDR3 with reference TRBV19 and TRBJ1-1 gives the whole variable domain DGGITQSPKYLFRKEGQNVTLSCEQNLNHDAMYWYRQDPGQGLRLIYYSQIVNDFQKGDIAEGYSVSREKKESFPLTVTSAQKNPTAFYLCASRDRENTEAFFGQGTRLTVV.